Below are 25 T cell receptor beta chains sequenced from a single sample in a study of T-cell reconstitution after alpha-beta-depleted transplantation in children (dated by TCRdb to the mid-2010s). The method was PCR. Data came from an Illumina HiSeq 2500. TCR libraries were prepared with molecular barcoding, using unique molecular identifiers to normalize TCRbeta repertoire quantification. Using fastp trimming at Q25 and MiXCR clonotype assembly, TCRdb reanalyzed the public sequencing data and kept in-frame beta chains. Every distinct CDR3 protein forms one entry, paired with its most common genes and DNA. The sample table contains approximately 170,000 distinct CDR3 sequences; only one count was recorded for around 10% of them. The ten largest clones capture about 13% of the sample. In the paper's terms, the treatment or condition label means: allogeneic hematopoietic cell transplantation with graft depleted of TCRalphabeta T cells and CD19 B cells.

The material sequenced was PBMCs, taken before TCRalphabeta/CD19-depleted stem cell transplant. All receptors derive from a boy aged 2 to 10 with acute myeloid leukemia, due to receive a stem cell transplant.

The chain links TRBV5-4 to TRBJ2-2; 9 bases match TRBD2. The CDR3 length is 16 residues. The germline V gene encodes CDR1 SGHNT and CDR2 YYREEE (reference sequence). After removal of 1 base from V and 5 bases from J, the junction contained 6 bases not matched to a gene. The CDR3 here is CASSLHGGGATGELFF. In DNA, the CDR3 is TGTGCCAGCAGCTTGCACGGCGGGGGGGCGACCGGGGAGCTGTTTTTT.

V usage is TRBV30 and J usage is TRBJ2-5; TRBD1 or TRBD2 may be the D gene (5 bases each). The CDR3 has 14 residues. Trimming shortened V by 5 bases and J by 5 bases, and 18 bases separated the two germline ends. Germline CDR1 and CDR2: GTSNPN and SVGIG (reference sequence). The CDR3 loop reads CAWGRELWGETQYF. In nucleotides, the CDR3 is TGTGCCTGGGGCCGGGAACTTTGGGGGGAGACCCAGTACTTC.

The table lists this clonotype with many counts. Written as DNA, the CDR3 is TGTGCCAGCAGTCCCCGTTTGAACCTAGGCATTCAGTACTTC. Residues: CASSPRLNLGIQYF. The gene calls are TRBV12-3 or TRBV12-4 and TRBJ2-4; D uncertain. Trimming cost V 5 bases and J 9 bases, with 17 bases left between them. The CDR3 runs 14 residues.

The rearrangement uses TRBV20-1 and TRBJ1-6, with 7 bases fitting TRBD1. CDR1 and CDR2 from the germline V gene are DFQATT and SNEGSKA (reference sequence). The ends lost 6 bases at V and 16 bases at J; junction bases unmatched: 9. The CDR3 contains 11 residues. The chain's CDR3 is CSALRQGPLHF. In DNA, the CDR3 is TGCAGTGCATTGAGACAGGGCCCGCTCCACTTT.

A remark on this clonotype: A much larger clone is a single base away; this may be a read error. The rearrangement uses TRBV20-1 and TRBJ1-2; perhaps TRBD1 as D (5 bases). The CDR3 is 17 amino acids. Looked up from germline, CDR1 is DFQATT and CDR2 is SNEGSKA (reference sequence). The CDR3 protein is CCARGRDGRKLNYGYTF. For the CDR3, the DNA is TGCTGTGCTAGAGGCAGGGATGGAAGGAAGCTTAACTATGGCTACACCTTC.

This clonotype was found many times. The chain combines TRBV21-1 with TRBJ2-2. TRBV21-1 is termed a pseudogene. The CDR3 contains 16 residues. As DNA, the CDR3 is TGTGCCAGCAGCAACAGCTGGCGGAGTTACACCGGGGAGCTGTTTTTT. Its translation: CASSNSWRSYTGELFF.

Details on this clonotype: A much larger clone lies one base from this, so it may be a read error. This chain joins TRBV20-1 and TRBJ2-3; TRBD1 matches at 9 bases. Germline assignment: CDR1 DFQATT and CDR2 SNEGSKA (reference sequence). The CDR3 length is 11 residues. The CDR3 DNA is TGCAGAACTGACAGGGGGGATACGCGGTATTTT. It encodes CRTDRGDTRYF.

In this sample, this clonotype turned up many times. CDR3 in DNA: TGTGCCACCAGCCCCCCCGGTTCCAACTATGGCTACACCTTC. This translates into CATSPPGSNYGYTF. The genes are TRBV15 and TRBJ1-2; D not certain. Trimming took off 5 bases at V and 2 bases at J, with 12 bases between the two ends. The germline gives CDR1 LNHNV, CDR2 YYDKDF (reference sequence). This CDR3 has 14 residues.

The table lists this clonotype with many counts. V gene TRBV7-8 combines with J gene TRBJ1-6; unclear D gene. Germline-derived CDR1 and CDR2 are SGHVS and FQNEAQ. Trimming left V 1 base short and J 0 bases short, with 19 bases between. The CDR3 sequence is 20 residues long. In nucleotides, the CDR3 is TGTGCCAGCAGCTTAGGGGAACGTTTTGACGGCGTCTCCTATAATTCACCCCTCCACTTT. Its translation: CASSLGERFDGVSYNSPLHF.

This clonotype was counted ten times or more. The J gene is TRBJ2-3, the V gene TRBV5-7; D may be TRBD1 (6 bases). TRBV5-7 is an ORF for which the function is uncertain. V was cut by 0 bases and J by 5 bases, with 7 bases left in between. The CDR3 spans 13 residues. CDR3 protein: CASSLDREDTQYF. The CDR3 DNA follows: TGTGCCAGCAGCTTGGACAGGGAAGATACGCAGTATTTT.

The chain uses TRBV7-6 and TRBJ2-3; 7 bases map to TRBD1. This CDR3 contains 14 residues. Looked up from germline, CDR1 is SGHVS and CDR2 is FNYEAQ. V lost 6 bases and J lost 4; bases outside the gene matches: 7. CDR3 nucleotide sequence: TGTGCCAGCAGTCTAGGGGGCGAGGCAGATACGCAGTATTTT. Amino acids: CASSLGGEADTQYF.

This clonotype was seen many times. This chain links TRBV10-3 with TRBJ1-4; TRBD1 aligns across 11 bases. V shed 2 bases and J 6 bases; nucleotides not matched to a gene: 2. CDR1 is ENHRY, CDR2 SYGVKD, per germline. The CDR3 covers 15 residues. The CDR3 coding sequence is TGTGCCATCAGTGAGCCGGGACAGGGGGATGAAAAACTGTTTTTT. Encoded protein: CAISEPGQGDEKLFF.

In its sample, this clonotype was seen many times. The rearrangement uses TRBV12-3 or TRBV12-4 and TRBJ2-1; the D gene is possibly TRBD2 (6 bases). Trimming stripped 3 bases from V and 0 bases from J, with 12 bases between. CDR3 length equals 16 residues. The CDR3 loop reads CASSFPSVYSYNEQFF. CDR3 nucleotides: TGTGCCAGCAGTTTCCCTAGCGTCTACTCCTACAATGAGCAGTTCTTC.

This clonotype was counted many times. V gene TRBV28 combines with J gene TRBJ2-1; 8 bases fit TRBD2. Germline CDR1 MDHEN, CDR2 SYDVKM. This CDR3 contains 15 residues. The J segment lost 6 bases and the V segment lost 2 bases, leaving 6 bases of the junction unmatched. The CDR3 nucleotides read TGTGCCAGCAGTTTAATGGCGGGAGGTCTCAATGAGCAGTTCTTC. Translated: CASSLMAGGLNEQFF.

This clonotype was seen at least ten times. The chain recombines TRBV6-1 with TRBJ2-3; TRBD2 matches 9 bases. Germline V gives CDR1 MNHNS, CDR2 SASEGT. Trimming at V came to 1 base and at J to 5 bases, leaving 10 bases not matched to a gene. There are 17 residues in the CDR3. CDR3 nucleotide sequence: TGTGCCAGCAGTGAAGTGGCGGGGGGGCAGGGAAAAGATACGCAGTATTTT. Its protein product is CASSEVAGGQGKDTQYF.

This clonotype showed up many times. The J gene is TRBJ2-1, the V gene TRBV5-1; D possibly corresponds to TRBD1 (5 bases). This CDR3 contains 15 residues. Germline values: CDR1 SGHRS, CDR2 YFSETQ. Trimming cost V 0 bases and J 3 bases, with 10 bases left between them. The DNA for the CDR3 is TGCGCCAGCAGCTTGGCCTCAGGGCGCTACAATGAGCAGTTCTTC. The encoded protein is CASSLASGRYNEQFF. The full variable domain, rest sourced from reference TRBV5-1 and TRBJ2-1, is KAGVTQTPRYLIKTRGQQVTLSCSPISGHRSVSWYQQTPGQGLQFLFEYFSETQRNKGNFPGRFSGRQFSNSRSEMNVSTLELGDSALYLCASSLASGRYNEQFFGPGTRLTVL.

This clonotype was observed at least ten times. The chain employs TRBV6-5 and TRBJ1-1, with a tentative D call TRBD1 (5 bases). CDR1 is MNHEY and CDR2 is SVGAGI in the germline V gene. The CDR3 totals 14 residues. Between the trimmed V and J ends, which lost 0 bases and 1 base, there was a span of 6 bases. CDR3 region: CASSYSTANTEAFF. The CDR3 region has the DNA TGTGCCAGCAGTTACTCGACAGCGAACACTGAAGCTTTCTTT.

In its sample, this clonotype was seen many times. The chain recombines TRBV25-1 with TRBJ1-5; 8 nucleotides match TRBD1. The V gene's germline CDR1 is MGHDK and CDR2 SYGVNS. The CDR3 is 14 residues long. V was pared by 4 bases and J by 7 bases, with 6 bases of the junction left unmatched. The CDR3 coding sequence is TGTGCCAGCAGTGGGATGACAGGGGACCAGCCCCAGCATTTT. Encoded protein: CASSGMTGDQPQHF.

The V gene is TRBV18, the J gene TRBJ2-1; 7 nucleotides align to TRBD2. The CDR3 is 16 amino acids. The germline V gene encodes CDR1 KGHSH and CDR2 LQKENI. Germline trimming cut 4 bases from V and 0 bases from J; bases unmatched to any gene: 6. As DNA, the CDR3 is TGTGCCAGCTCACGGGACTACCTGACCTCCTACAATGAGCAGTTCTTC. Translated: CASSRDYLTSYNEQFF.

This clonotype was seen many times. This chain joins TRBV28 and TRBJ2-4; D is unresolved. Between the trimmed V and J ends, which lost 3 bases and 7 bases, there was a span of 10 bases. Germline assignment: CDR1 MDHEN and CDR2 SYDVKM. CDR3 size: 13 residues. CDR3 in DNA: TGTGCCAGCAGTTTTGGAGAAAGGAACATTCAGTACTTC. Encoded protein: CASSFGERNIQYF.

The gene calls are TRBV19 and TRBJ2-3; TRBD1 matches at 12 bases. Trimming took 7 bases from V and 6 from J; bases not matched to a gene: 8. This CDR3 is 15 amino acids long. From germline, CDR1 is LNHDA and CDR2 SQIVND (reference sequence). CDR3 bases: TGTGCCAGTACCCCGGGACAGGGGGCCGGGGATACGCAGTATTTT. Protein product: CASTPGQGAGDTQYF.

The chain has TRBV20-1 and TRBJ2-1, with 8 bases that match TRBD2. V lost 6 bases, J lost 1 base, and 14 bases stayed unmatched. The CDR3 length is 17 residues. The germline V gene has CDR1 DFQATT and CDR2 SNEGSKA (reference sequence). CDR3 coding DNA: TGCAGTGCCTTCGGGCCGTACGGGGGGGGGTCCTACAATGAGCAGTTCTTC. Translating it yields CSAFGPYGGGSYNEQFF.

This clonotype showed up just a few times. J is TRBJ2-2 and V is TRBV19; D might be TRBD2 (6 bases). Germline V gene data show CDR1 as LNHDA and CDR2 as SQIVND (reference sequence). Trimming took 5 bases from V and 1 from J, leaving 17 bases between them. CDR3 size: 17 residues. CDR3 residues: CASSFPTGLQNTGELFF. The DNA of the CDR3 is TGTGCCAGTAGTTTCCCCACGGGACTTCAGAACACCGGGGAGCTGTTTTTT. Variable domain in full (rest from reference TRBV19 and TRBJ2-2): DGGITQSPKYLFRKEGQNVTLSCEQNLNHDAMYWYRQDPGQGLRLIYYSQIVNDFQKGDIAEGYSVSREKKESFPLTVTSAQKNPTAFYLCASSFPTGLQNTGELFFGEGSRLTVL.

About this clonotype: A clone one base away is much larger, so this may be a read error. The rearrangement joins TRBV7-8 to TRBJ2-1; either TRBD1 or TRBD2 may fit D (6 bases each). Germline CDR1 is SGHVS and CDR2 is FQNEAQ. The CDR3 runs to 13 residues. V was trimmed by 4 bases and J by 15 bases, leaving 19 bases between them. DNA for the CDR3: TGTGCCAGCAGCTCTGAAAGGGGGGCGGGTACGTTCTTC. Protein sequence: CASSSERGAGTFF.

In this sample, this clonotype turned up many times. This chain connects TRBV7-6 to TRBJ1-6; D is unresolved. The CDR3 is made up of 15 amino acids. V shed 5 bases and J shed 7 bases, with 15 bases lying between them. CDR1 is SGHVS and CDR2 is FNYEAQ in the germline V gene. CDR3 sequence: CASSKDSQRNSPLHF. In nucleotides, the CDR3 is TGTGCCAGCAGCAAGGACTCTCAACGGAATTCACCCCTCCACTTT.